The next 15 T cell receptor beta chains were all read from a single sample in a study of blood T cell repertoires in COVID-19 (dated by TCRdb to 2020 to 2022). Receptors were amplified or captured by the immunoSEQ multiplex PCR assay. Held by TCRdb, this immuneACCESS table contains in-frame sequences only and omits some clones. Under half of the omission traces to an unresolved V gene where checked; the cause of the rest is unknown. Counted in this sample were about 520,000 clones; 70% to 90% of them appeared once. Clones ranked in the top ten supply 3% to 3.5% of the sample. The sequencing input was peripheral blood. The receptors here all came from a human donor in a cohort sampled during active COVID-19.

This rearrangement joins TRBV14 to TRBJ1-2, with TRBD1 matching over 8 bases. This CDR3 has 13 residues. V was pared by 5 bases and J by 13 bases, with 12 bases of the junction left unmatched. In germline, CDR1 is SGHDN, CDR2 FVKESK. For the CDR3, the DNA is TGTGCCAGCAGCTTTCAATGGACAGGGATTATCACCTTC. This translates into CASSFQWTGIITF.

J is TRBJ2-7 and V is TRBV6-1; D might be TRBD2 (5 bases). V gave up 0 bases and J gave up 0 bases, with 9 bases separating them. CDR3 length: 15 amino acids. CDR1 is MNHNS, CDR2 SASEGT, per germline. The CDR3 DNA reads TGTGCCAGCAGTGAAGCGACGGGGAGCTCCTACGAGCAGTACTTC. Translation: CASSEATGSSYEQYF.

The chain joins TRBV29-1 to TRBJ2-3; D may be TRBD1 (6 bases). Germline CDR1 and CDR2: SQVTM and ANQGSEA. This CDR3 has 14 amino acids. V was pared by 3 bases and J by 2 bases, with 12 bases between. For the CDR3, the DNA is TGCAGCGTTGATGGGCAGGGGTTCACAGATACGCAGTATTTT. Its translation: CSVDGQGFTDTQYF.

The V gene is TRBV7-2, the J gene TRBJ1-4; D unresolved. This CDR3 has 15 residues. Germline V CDR1 and CDR2: SGHTA, FQGNSA. With 1 base removed from V and 3 bases from J, the gap between germline ends came to 9 bases. In DNA, the CDR3 is TGTGCCAGCAGCTTAGGAGCCCGGGCTAATGAAAAACTGTTTTTT. The encoded protein is CASSLGARANEKLFF.

The CDR3 loop is CAISDSGLAGGPGTDTQYF. CDR3 bases: TGTGCCATCAGTGACTCGGGACTAGCGGGAGGGCCGGGCACAGATACGCAGTATTTT. The rearrangement joins TRBV10-3 to TRBJ2-3, with 16 bases lining up with TRBD2. Germline V gives CDR1 ENHRY, CDR2 SYGVKD. The junction had 7 bases not matched to a gene; V was cut back by 3 bases and J by 1 base. There are 19 residues in the CDR3.

This sequence joins TRBV3-1 (or the pseudogene TRBV3-2) and TRBJ1-3; tentatively, D is TRBD1 (5 bases). V was trimmed by 4 bases and J by 3 bases, leaving 10 bases between them. The germline V gene encodes CDR1 LGHDT and CDR2 YNNKEL (reference sequence). CDR3 length equals 14 residues. The CDR3 DNA reads as TGTGCCAGCAGCCCTCTGGGGCTTGGAAACACCATATATTTT. Amino acid sequence: CASSPLGLGNTIYF.

The chain joins TRBV12-3 or TRBV12-4 to TRBJ2-7, with a possible D match to TRBD2 (5 bases). The CDR3 loop spans 12 amino acids. Trimming cost V 6 bases and J 6 bases, with 12 bases left between them. The CDR3 is CASSSEGSEQYF. The CDR3 region has the DNA TGTGCCAGCAGCTCCGAAGGGAGCGAGCAGTACTTC.

The chain joins TRBV5-1 to TRBJ2-2, with no clear D. There are 16 residues in the CDR3. The V gene's germline CDR1 is SGHRS and CDR2 YFSETQ. The V end was cut by 6 bases, the J end by 0 bases, with 15 bases between. CDR3 amino acids: CASMDVRTANTGELFF. The CDR3, as DNA: TGCGCCAGCATGGATGTGCGTACAGCGAACACCGGGGAGCTGTTTTTT.

The chain is built from TRBV7-2 and TRBJ2-1; tentatively, D is TRBD2 (6 bases). The CDR3 length is 15 residues. V was clipped by 2 bases and J by 8 bases, with 16 bases between them. Germline V gene lookup returns CDR1 SGHTA and CDR2 FQGNSA. The CDR3 DNA sequence: TGTGCCAGCAGCTTATCTAGCGTGGGTACGGATGAGCAGTTCTTC. It is translated as CASSLSSVGTDEQFF.

V and J are TRBV20-1 and TRBJ2-3; D is perhaps TRBD2 (6 bases). Germline CDR1 and CDR2: DFQATT and SNEGSKA (reference sequence). The V gene lost 3 bases and the J gene lost 0 bases, with 13 bases spanning the gap. The CDR3 is 15 amino acids. CDR3 nucleotides: TGCAGTGCTAGTACGGGGGATTCTAGCACAGATACGCAGTATTTT. Amino acids: CSASTGDSSTDTQYF.

The J gene is TRBJ2-4, the V gene TRBV24-1; maybe TRBD2 (5 bases). The CDR3 consists of 12 residues. Deletions cut 12 bases from V and 6 bases from J, with 14 bases between. The V gene's germline CDR1 is KGHDR and CDR2 SFDVKD. CDR3 amino acids: CAPRSEGNIQYF. CDR3 nucleotides: TGTGCCCCCCGGTCAGAGGGAAACATTCAGTACTTC.

V usage is TRBV27 and J usage is TRBJ2-4, with TRBD1 matching over 9 bases. The V segment lost 0 bases and the J segment 9 bases; nucleotides outside the gene matches: 15. Germline CDR1 MNHEY, CDR2 SMNVEV (reference sequence). CDR3 length: 18 residues. CDR3 protein: CASSLSARTGEVGGIQYF. CDR3 sequence (DNA): TGTGCCAGCAGTTTATCTGCCCGGACAGGGGAAGTCGGGGGCATTCAGTACTTC.

V usage is TRBV3-1 (or the pseudogene TRBV3-2) and J usage is TRBJ2-6, with D unclear. Per germline, CDR1 LGHDT and CDR2 YNNKEL (reference sequence). Deletions cut 1 base from V and 0 bases from J, with 7 bases between. There are 16 residues in the CDR3. This CDR3 is CASSQAASSGANVLTF. The CDR3 nucleotides read TGTGCCAGCAGCCAAGCCGCGAGCTCTGGGGCCAACGTCCTGACTTTC.

The V call is TRBV19, the J call TRBJ2-3; D is possibly TRBD2 (7 bases). The germline V gene encodes CDR1 LNHDA and CDR2 SQIVND (reference sequence). V was clipped by 3 bases and J by 3 bases, with 13 bases between them. There are 15 residues in the CDR3. CDR3 sequence: CASSIRGGATDTQYF. Written as DNA, the CDR3 is TGTGCCAGTAGTATTAGGGGGGGAGCAACAGATACGCAGTATTTT.

This clone turned up a few times. J is TRBJ1-6 and V is TRBV5-8, with D maybe TRBD1 (6 bases). The ends were cut back, 3 bases at V and 4 bases at J, with 8 bases in the middle. The CDR3 covers 14 residues. Germline lookup yields CDR1 SGHTS and CDR2 YDEGEE. The CDR3, as DNA: TGTGCCAGCAGCTACAGGGATTATAATTCACCCCTCCACTTT. Translation gives CASSYRDYNSPLHF.